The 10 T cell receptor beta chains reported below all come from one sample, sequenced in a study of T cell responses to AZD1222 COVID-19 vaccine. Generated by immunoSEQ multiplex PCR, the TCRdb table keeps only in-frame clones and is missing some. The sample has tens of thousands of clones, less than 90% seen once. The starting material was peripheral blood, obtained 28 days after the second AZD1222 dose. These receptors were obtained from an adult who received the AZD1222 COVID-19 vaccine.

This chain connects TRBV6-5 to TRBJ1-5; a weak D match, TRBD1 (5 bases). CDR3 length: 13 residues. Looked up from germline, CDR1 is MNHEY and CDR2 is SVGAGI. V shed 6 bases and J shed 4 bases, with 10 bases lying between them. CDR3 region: CASRARGNQPQHF. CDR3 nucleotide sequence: TGTGCCAGCAGGGCTCGGGGGAATCAGCCCCAGCATTTT.

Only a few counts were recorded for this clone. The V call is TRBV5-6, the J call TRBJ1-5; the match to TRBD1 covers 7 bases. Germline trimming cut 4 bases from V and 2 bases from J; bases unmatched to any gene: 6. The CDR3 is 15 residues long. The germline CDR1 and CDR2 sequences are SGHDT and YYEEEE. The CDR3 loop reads CASSVQGRGNQPQHF. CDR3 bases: TGTGCCAGCAGCGTACAGGGGAGGGGCAATCAGCCCCAGCATTTT.

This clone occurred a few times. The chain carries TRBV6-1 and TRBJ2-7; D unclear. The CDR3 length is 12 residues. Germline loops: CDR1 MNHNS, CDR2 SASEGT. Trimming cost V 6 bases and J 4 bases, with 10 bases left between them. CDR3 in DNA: TGTGCCAGCAGCGCCACGAGATACGAGCAGTACTTC. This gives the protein CASSATRYEQYF.

CDR3 DNA: TGTGCCAGCAGCTCCAGGAGCGGGGGGGTTCAGCAGTTCTTC. Translated: CASSSRSGGVQQFF. This chain links TRBV5-4 with TRBJ2-1, with 10 bases fitting TRBD2. The V and J ends lost 3 bases and 11 bases, in that order; junction bases with no gene match: 8. Per the germline V gene, CDR1 is SGHNT and CDR2 is YYREEE (reference sequence). This CDR3 has 14 residues.

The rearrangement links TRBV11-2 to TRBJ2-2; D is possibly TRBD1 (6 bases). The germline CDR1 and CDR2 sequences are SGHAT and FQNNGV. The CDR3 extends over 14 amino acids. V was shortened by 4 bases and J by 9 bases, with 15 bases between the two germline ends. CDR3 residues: CASSSGQFDRELFF. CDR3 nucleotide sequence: TGTGCCAGCAGCTCAGGACAGTTTGACCGGGAGCTGTTTTTT.

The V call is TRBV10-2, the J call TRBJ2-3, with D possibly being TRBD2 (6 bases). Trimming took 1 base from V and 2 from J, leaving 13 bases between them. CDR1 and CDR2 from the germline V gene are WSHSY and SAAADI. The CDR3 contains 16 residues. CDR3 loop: CASSEFQRAITDTQYF. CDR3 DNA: TGCGCCAGCAGTGAGTTTCAGCGGGCCATCACAGATACGCAGTATTTT.

CDR3: CASRQQNSYEQYF. The CDR3 nucleotides are TGTGCCAGCAGGCAACAGAATTCCTACGAGCAGTACTTC. The chain joins TRBV6-5 to TRBJ2-7; D gene unclear. Trimming pared 6 bases from V and 1 base from J, leaving 10 bases between. Germline values: CDR1 MNHEY, CDR2 SVGAGI. The CDR3 length is 13 residues.

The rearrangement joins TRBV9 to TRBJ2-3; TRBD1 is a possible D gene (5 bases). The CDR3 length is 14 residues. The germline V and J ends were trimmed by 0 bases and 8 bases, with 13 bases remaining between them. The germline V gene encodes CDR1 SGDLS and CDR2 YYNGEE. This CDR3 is CASSVEAGNPTQYF. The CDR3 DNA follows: TGTGCCAGCAGCGTAGAGGCAGGGAATCCTACGCAGTATTTT.

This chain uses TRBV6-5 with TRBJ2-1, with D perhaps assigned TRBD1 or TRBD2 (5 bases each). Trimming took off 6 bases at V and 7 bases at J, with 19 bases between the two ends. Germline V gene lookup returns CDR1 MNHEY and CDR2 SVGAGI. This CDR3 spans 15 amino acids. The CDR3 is CASSGDLRAGNEQFF. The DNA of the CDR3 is TGTGCCAGCAGCGGGGACCTCCGGGCAGGGAATGAGCAGTTCTTC.

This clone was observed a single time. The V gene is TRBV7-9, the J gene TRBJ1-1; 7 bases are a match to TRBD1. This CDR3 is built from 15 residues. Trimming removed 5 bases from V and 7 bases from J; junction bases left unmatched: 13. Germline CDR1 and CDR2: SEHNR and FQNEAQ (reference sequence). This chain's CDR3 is CASSGQDTGTYEAFF. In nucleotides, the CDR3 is TGTGCCAGCAGCGGACAGGACACAGGAACCTATGAAGCTTTCTTT. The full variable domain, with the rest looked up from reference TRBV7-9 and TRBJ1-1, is DTGVSQNPRHKITKRGQNVTFRCDPISEHNRLYWYRQTLGQGPEFLTYFQNEAQLEKSRLLSDRFSAERPKGSFSTLEIQRTEQGDSAMYLCASSGQDTGTYEAFFGQGTRLTVV.